This TCR beta chain was captured in a study of OX40 agonist ivuxolimab in advanced cancers. The CDR3 extends over 16 amino acids. Germline CDR1 reads SGHDT; CDR2 reads YYEEEE. The V segment lost 5 bases and the J segment 3 bases; nucleotides outside the gene matches: 13. The table came from immunoSEQ multiplex PCR; TCRdb's copy has only in-frame clones and leaves some out. The top ten hold over 1% of the sample, which has more than 45,000 clones, approximately 86% seen once. V and J are TRBV5-6 and TRBJ1-1; 7 nucleotides line up with TRBD1. This sample comprised CD4+ or CD8+ T cells sorted from blood, obtained in a trial of the OX40 agonist ivuxolimab. The receptor was derived from an adult with an advanced solid tumor such as melanoma, head and neck, liver or kidney cancer. The DNA for the CDR3 is TGTGCCAGCAGTCGCCTGACAGGGCCAGAGGACACTGAAGCTTTCTTT. Protein sequence: CASSRLTGPEDTEAFF.